The 22 T cell receptor beta chains presented below share a single source sample, sequenced in a study of regulatory T cells in long-lasting Graves disease. Sequencing libraries for TCR beta were prepared with iRepertoire HTBI primers and Arm-PCR of CDR3 regions. TCRdb fed the multiplex PCR reads into MiXCR, producing one record per CDR3 protein. The sample records about 540,000 distinct CDR3 sequences, approximately 12% being singletons. This sample's time point: newly diagnosed GD, antithyroid drugs for less than 3 months. The TCR library was prepared using RNA isolated from PBMCs. These data also formed part of another study, on T cells in Graves' hyperthyroidism and ophthalmopathy.

The material sequenced was peripheral blood mononuclear cells (PBMCs), taken at new diagnosis, from a patient treated with antithyroid drugs. The receptors derive from a man younger than 45 with Graves disease.

This clonotype has a handful of counts. V usage is TRBV6-1 and J usage is TRBJ2-2; 11 positions agree with TRBD2. Per germline, CDR1 MNHNS and CDR2 SASEGT. The CDR3 runs 16 residues. J was trimmed by 6 bases and V by 6 bases; bases with no gene match: 9. The CDR3: CASRVLLAGAPGELFF. The CDR3 coding sequence is TGTGCCAGCAGAGTCCTACTAGCGGGAGCCCCCGGGGAGCTGTTTTTT.

The table lists this clonotype with many counts. This chain connects TRBV20-1 to TRBJ2-7; 8 bases map to TRBD2. The CDR3 is 16 residues long. Germline values: CDR1 DFQATT, CDR2 SNEGSKA (reference sequence). The trim removed 5 bases at V and 2 bases at J, leaving 14 bases unmatched. CDR3 in amino acids: CSAPLAGQYPPYEQYF. CDR3 DNA: TGCAGTGCTCCCCTAGCGGGCCAATACCCTCCCTACGAGCAGTACTTC.

The chain joins TRBV9 to TRBJ2-7, with D perhaps matching TRBD1 (6 bases). Germline CDR1 and CDR2: SGDLS and YYNGEE. The ends were cut back, 2 bases at V and 5 bases at J, with 20 bases in the middle. This CDR3 spans 16 amino acids. CDR3 sequence reads: CASSVTQGGQPHEQYF. The CDR3 DNA reads as TGTGCCAGCAGCGTCACTCAAGGGGGTCAGCCCCACGAGCAGTACTTC.

The rearrangement uses TRBV5-6 and TRBJ2-2; TRBD1 matches 7 bases. V trimming: 1 base; J trimming: 5 bases; junction bases outside the gene matches: 5. The CDR3 is made up of 15 amino acids. CDR1 SGHDT and CDR2 YYEEEE come from the germline V gene. CDR3 sequence reads: CASSLPQGRTGELFF. The CDR3 nucleotides are TGTGCCAGCAGCTTGCCACAGGGGCGGACCGGGGAGCTGTTTTTT.

This sequence joins TRBV6-1 and TRBJ1-6, with D maybe TRBD1 (6 bases). Germline CDR1 is MNHNS and CDR2 is SASEGT. V was trimmed by 6 bases and J by 4 bases, leaving 10 bases between them. There are 14 residues in the CDR3. CDR3 region: CASRKTGYNSPLHF. DNA for the CDR3: TGTGCCAGCAGAAAGACAGGTTATAATTCACCCCTCCACTTT.

The table lists this clonotype with a few counts. The conserved phenylalanine or tryptophan normally closing the CDR3 is absent here, so this likely arose from a read error. This chain connects TRBV10-3 to TRBJ1-1, with D maybe TRBD1 (6 bases). Germline CDR1 reads ENHRY; CDR2 reads SYGVKD. V shed 0 bases and J shed 1 base, with 9 bases lying between them. The CDR3 loop spans 15 amino acids. CDR3 nucleotide sequence: TGTGCCATCAGTGAGTCAAGGACAGCGAACACTGAAGCTTTCTCT. Its protein is CAISESRTANTEAFS.

At least ten counts were recorded for this clonotype. The rearrangement joins TRBV20-1 to TRBJ2-1, with no clear D. V was trimmed by 6 bases and J by 9 bases, leaving 18 bases between them. The CDR3 is made up of 13 amino acids. In germline, CDR1 is DFQATT, CDR2 SNEGSKA (reference sequence). The CDR3 here is CSAPPYPSGEQFF. CDR3 in DNA: TGCAGTGCCCCCCCCTACCCTTCGGGTGAGCAGTTCTTC.

This clonotype was seen repeatedly, ten times or more. The V gene is TRBV20-1, the J gene TRBJ2-3, with unresolved D. The CDR3 is 15 amino acids. The V end lost 0 bases, the J end lost 1 base, and 11 bases lay between the germline ends. CDR1 and CDR2 from the germline V gene are DFQATT and SNEGSKA (reference sequence). In nucleotides, the CDR3 is TGCAGTGCTAGAGATTGGAGTCGAGGCACAGATACGCAGTATTTT. It translates to CSARDWSRGTDTQYF.

This sequence joins TRBV6-2 or TRBV6-3 and TRBJ1-5; 8 bases map to TRBD1. In germline, CDR1 is MNHEY, CDR2 SVGEGT. The CDR3 contains 15 residues. Trimming cost V 4 bases and J 2 bases; bases outside gene matches: 4. The CDR3: CASSSGTGGNQPQHF. Written as DNA, the CDR3 is TGTGCCAGCAGTTCCGGGACAGGCGGCAATCAGCCCCAGCATTTT.

This clonotype was recorded many times. The chain has TRBV28 and TRBJ1-6, with 8 positions matching TRBD1. Germline assignment: CDR1 MDHEN and CDR2 SYDVKM. This CDR3 has 14 residues. The V segment lost 5 bases and the J segment 7 bases; nucleotides outside the gene matches: 4. The CDR3 sequence is CASSRTGTNSPLHF. As DNA, the CDR3 is TGTGCCAGCAGTCGGACAGGGACGAATTCACCCCTCCACTTT.

This CDR3 is CASSAGGGYGEQFF. The CDR3 DNA reads as TGTGCCAGTAGTGCCGGGGGGGGCTACGGCGAGCAGTTCTTC. The chain links TRBV19 to TRBJ2-1; 8 bases fit TRBD2. The CDR3 has 14 amino acids. With V trimmed by 5 bases and J by 10 bases, 10 bases remained unmatched. Per the germline V gene, CDR1 is LNHDA and CDR2 is SQIVND (reference sequence).

The rearrangement joins TRBV20-1 to TRBJ2-2; D is unclear. This CDR3 contains 14 residues. Germline assignment: CDR1 DFQATT and CDR2 SNEGSKA (reference sequence). V was clipped by 3 bases and J by 0 bases, with 8 bases between them. CDR3 sequence: CSASWQTNTGELFF. Here the CDR3 DNA reads TGCAGTGCTAGTTGGCAGACGAACACCGGGGAGCTGTTTTTT.

The V and J genes are TRBV6-9 and TRBJ2-2; 8 bases line up with TRBD2. CDR1 is MNHGY and CDR2 is SVAAGI in the germline V gene. V shed 4 bases and J 8 bases; nucleotides not matched to a gene: 9. The length of the CDR3 is 15 residues. The CDR3 is CASSSGASGSGELFF. In nucleotides, the CDR3 is TGTGCCAGCAGTTCCGGGGCTAGCGGGTCGGGGGAGCTGTTTTTT.

This clonotype appeared many times. The J gene is TRBJ2-2, the V gene TRBV7-8; D might be TRBD2 (5 bases). Germline V CDR1 and CDR2: SGHVS, FQNEAQ. V was cut by 1 base and J by 7 bases, with 10 bases left in between. CDR3 length: 14 residues. The CDR3: CASSLVGDDGELFF. The CDR3 DNA sequence: TGTGCCAGCAGCTTAGTGGGAGACGACGGGGAGCTGTTTTTT.

This clonotype was seen ten or more times. V and J are TRBV28 and TRBJ2-1; 9 positions match TRBD2. Looked up from germline, CDR1 is MDHEN and CDR2 is SYDVKM. V shed 4 bases, J shed 2 bases, and the junction held 12 bases outside the gene matches. This CDR3 is built from 18 residues. CDR3: CASSSTGSRLAAYNEQFF. In DNA, the CDR3 is TGTGCCAGCAGTTCGACAGGTTCCCGACTAGCGGCCTACAATGAGCAGTTCTTC.

This clonotype was recorded many times. V usage is TRBV11-2 and J usage is TRBJ2-1; D is unclear. This CDR3 is built from 15 residues. Between the trimmed V and J ends, which lost 2 bases and 9 bases, there was a span of 17 bases. Germline V lookup: CDR1 SGHAT, CDR2 FQNNGV. CDR3 in amino acids: CASSLLLMASSEQFF. The CDR3 coding sequence is TGTGCCAGCAGCTTACTTCTTATGGCTTCGAGTGAGCAGTTCTTC.

Here the CDR3 DNA reads TGTGCCATCAGTGAGTCGACTCATAGGACAGGAAGCTATGGCTACACCTTC. Its protein is CAISESTHRTGSYGYTF. The chain recombines TRBV10-3 with TRBJ1-2, with TRBD1 matching over 7 bases. CDR1 is ENHRY and CDR2 is SYGVKD in the germline V gene. The CDR3 consists of 17 residues. The V gene end was trimmed by 0 bases and the J gene end by 4 bases; junction bases not matched to a gene: 11.

This clonotype was seen more than once but under ten times. The chain carries TRBV13 and TRBJ1-2, with a possible D match to TRBD1 (5 bases). Trimming took 0 bases from V and 3 from J, leaving 11 bases between them. Germline V gene sequence: CDR1 PRHDT, CDR2 FYEKMQ (reference sequence). The CDR3 is made up of 15 amino acids. The CDR3 coding sequence is TGTGCCAGCAGCTTAGGGCAGGTCAGGGACTATGGCTACACCTTC. Translation: CASSLGQVRDYGYTF.

This clonotype was observed at least ten times. The gene calls are TRBV5-1 and TRBJ2-1; D perhaps matches TRBD2 (6 bases). Trimming stripped 0 bases from V and 5 bases from J, with 9 bases between. CDR1 is SGHRS and CDR2 is YFSETQ in the germline V gene. This CDR3 region has 14 residues. CDR3 nucleotides: TGCGCCAGCAGCTTGGTACTAGCCAACAATGAGCAGTTCTTC. Protein sequence: CASSLVLANNEQFF.

About this clonotype itself: A much bigger clone sits one base away, suggesting this may be a read error. V and J are TRBV20-1 and TRBJ2-1, with a possible D match to TRBD2 (6 bases). The CDR3 has 14 residues. Germline V gene sequence: CDR1 DFQATT, CDR2 SNEGSKA (reference sequence). The CDR3 bases are TGCAGTGCTAAGCGGGCGAGAAGCTACTATGAGCAGTTCTTC. This codes for CSAKRARSYYEQFF.

This clonotype was picked up many times. The chain has TRBV12-3 or TRBV12-4 and TRBJ1-2; TRBD1 matches 9 bases. V trimming: 5 bases; J trimming: 6 bases; junction bases outside the gene matches: 7. The CDR3 contains 14 residues. CDR3 protein: CASSTTGGGDGYTF. The CDR3 DNA sequence: TGTGCCAGCAGTACCACAGGGGGCGGAGATGGCTACACCTTC.

This clonotype was counted ten times or more. The V gene is TRBV5-1, the J gene TRBJ2-1; 10 bases map to TRBD2. Trimming removed 0 bases from V and 5 bases from J; junction bases left unmatched: 11. This CDR3 comprises 18 residues. Germline V gene sequence: CDR1 SGHRS, CDR2 YFSETQ. CDR3 region: CASSLGSGRLAGDNEQFF. The DNA for the CDR3 is TGCGCCAGCAGCTTGGGGTCAGGGAGACTAGCGGGTGACAATGAGCAGTTCTTC. The full variable domain, its missing parts supplied by reference TRBV5-1 and TRBJ2-1, is KAGVTQTPRYLIKTRGQQVTLSCSPISGHRSVSWYQQTPGQGLQFLFEYFSETQRNKGNFPGRFSGRQFSNSRSEMNVSTLELGDSALYLCASSLGSGRLAGDNEQFFGPGTRLTVL.